These 14 T cell receptor beta chains share one sample of origin, sequenced in a study of beta chain features in type 1 diabetes. Broader study findings: Moderate but significant shortening of TCRB CDR3s was recorded in all four CD4+ subsets from Type 1 diabetes patients.

Expressed TCRB transcripts were sequenced because the isolated RNA had all been reverse transcribed beforehand. Sequenced by immunoSEQ multiplex PCR; TCRdb stores in-frame clones only, minus some. This sample has about 710,000 clones; more than 13% occur once, and the top ten carry 0.035% to 0.045%. Their target antigens are unknown. Sequencing was carried out using naive CD4+ T cells from blood. The receptors stem from a man aged 18 to 29 with type 1 diabetes.

There are a few counts of this clone. The chain combines TRBV15 with TRBJ2-1; D unclear. V lost 0 bases and J 9 bases, leaving 9 bases between the germline ends. CDR1 LNHNV and CDR2 YYDKDF come from the germline V gene (reference sequence). The CDR3 has 13 residues. DNA for the CDR3: TGTGCCACCAGCAGAGATAAACTCGGTGAGCAGTTCTTC. Translated, it gives CATSRDKLGEQFF.

The chain couples TRBV28 to TRBJ2-5; 8 bases align to TRBD2. CDR3 length equals 17 residues. Germline CDR1 is MDHEN and CDR2 is SYDVKM. Trimming took 2 bases from V and 3 from J; bases not matched to a gene: 11. The CDR3: CASSLQAAGGRKETQYF. The CDR3 DNA reads TGTGCCAGCAGTTTACAGGCCGCGGGGGGCCGGAAAGAGACCCAGTACTTC.

This clone was picked up a small number of times. The CDR3 DNA follows: TGTGCCAGCAGTGAGGGACAGGGGGCTAGGTCCGAGCAGTACTTC. This codes for CASSEGQGARSEQYF. The rearrangement uses TRBV25-1 and TRBJ2-7; 12 nucleotides agree with TRBD1. CDR3 length equals 15 residues. With 3 bases clipped from V and 6 bases from J, the junction kept 6 bases outside the gene matches. Germline CDR1 and CDR2: MGHDK and SYGVNS.

The chain employs TRBV11-2 and TRBJ1-1, with D possibly being TRBD1 (5 bases). Trimming cost V 0 bases and J 10 bases, with 15 bases left between them. Germline V gene data show CDR1 as SGHAT and CDR2 as FQNNGV. The CDR3 spans 14 residues. The CDR3 DNA is TGTGCCAGCAGCTTAGATCAGGGCCCATCGGGAGCTTTCTTT. It specifies CASSLDQGPSGAFF.

This clone was observed a handful of times. This sequence joins TRBV6-1 and TRBJ2-3, with TRBD2 as a possible D gene (7 bases). CDR1 MNHNS and CDR2 SASEGT come from the germline V gene. This CDR3 comprises 17 residues. Trimming took off 4 bases at V and 1 base at J, with 18 bases between the two ends. The CDR3 sequence is CASSVRGAQRGTDTQYF. The CDR3 DNA reads TGTGCCAGCAGTGTCCGGGGGGCGCAGCGGGGCACAGATACGCAGTATTTT.

This clone turned up a few times. This rearrangement joins TRBV18 to TRBJ2-6; weak D call: TRBD2 (5 bases). The CDR3 spans 17 residues. V lost 2 bases and J 0 bases, leaving 11 bases between the germline ends. In germline, CDR1 is KGHSH, CDR2 LQKENI. CDR3 protein: CASSPGGSYSGANVLTF. The CDR3 nucleotides are TGTGCCAGCTCACCAGGCGGGTCCTACTCTGGGGCCAACGTCCTGACTTTC.

The V gene is TRBV4-1, the J gene TRBJ1-4; no clear D. V was clipped by 1 base and J by 3 bases, with 6 bases between them. This CDR3 spans 14 amino acids. The germline gives CDR1 MGHRA, CDR2 YSYEKL. The CDR3 spells CASSQVGSNEKLFF. In DNA form, the CDR3 reads TGCGCCAGCAGCCAAGTAGGGTCTAATGAAAAACTGTTTTTT.

The chain couples TRBV6-6 to TRBJ2-7; D is ambiguous. V was shortened by 5 bases and J by 3 bases, with 14 bases between the two germline ends. CDR1 is MNHNY and CDR2 is SVGAGI in the germline V gene (reference sequence). The CDR3 is 14 residues long. The CDR3 region is CASSLGRRYYEQYF. CDR3 sequence (DNA): TGTGCCAGCAGTCTCGGACGGCGGTACTACGAGCAGTACTTC.

The chain is built from TRBV10-3 and TRBJ2-3; 14 bases fit TRBD2. Trimming took 5 bases from V and 2 from J; bases not matched to a gene: 15. Looked up from germline, CDR1 is ENHRY and CDR2 is SYGVKD. This CDR3 contains 20 residues. As DNA, the CDR3 is TGTGCCATCAGTCCCTCATTCGGGACTAGCGGGGGTGAGATCACAGATACGCAGTATTTT. Protein: CAISPSFGTSGGEITDTQYF.

This rearrangement joins TRBV27 to TRBJ2-6, with 7 bases fitting TRBD2. The CDR3 is 17 residues long. From germline, CDR1 is MNHEY and CDR2 SMNVEV (reference sequence). Trimming cost V 5 bases and J 2 bases; bases outside gene matches: 9. The CDR3 DNA is TGTGCCAGCAGTCCCCCTTGGGGGGGAGCTGGGGCCAACGTCCTGACTTTC. Amino acid sequence: CASSPPWGGAGANVLTF.

The chain is built from TRBV5-6 and TRBJ1-2; D is perhaps TRBD1 (5 bases). Germline V lookup: CDR1 SGHDT, CDR2 YYEEEE. V was shortened by 0 bases and J by 4 bases, with 7 bases between the two germline ends. The CDR3 spans 13 residues. CDR3 nucleotide sequence: TGTGCCAGCAGCTTGGCAACAGGCTATGGCTACACCTTC. Protein sequence: CASSLATGYGYTF.

The chain is built from TRBV7-2 and TRBJ1-2; no definite D call. The CDR3 runs to 13 residues. CDR1 is SGHTA and CDR2 is FQGNSA in the germline V gene. Trimming pared 5 bases from V and 2 bases from J, leaving 9 bases between. The CDR3 DNA reads as TGTGCCAGCAGCGTAGGGTCGAACTATGGCTACACCTTC. It translates to CASSVGSNYGYTF.

This chain links TRBV29-1 with TRBJ2-5, with TRBD2 matching 7 bases. V was clipped by 8 bases and J by 2 bases; unmatched bases: 5. Germline CDR1 SQVTM, CDR2 ANQGSEA. The CDR3 extends over 12 amino acids. CDR3: CSSGGVQETQYF. The CDR3 nucleotides read TGCAGCTCTGGGGGGGTTCAAGAGACCCAGTACTTC.

A few counts support this clone. The chain joins TRBV4-2 to TRBJ2-5; 9 bases fit TRBD1. V lost 1 base, J lost 5 bases, and 14 bases stayed unmatched. Per germline, CDR1 LGHNA and CDR2 YNFKEQ. The CDR3 sequence is 18 residues long. CDR3 loop: CASSQATGGGTGFETQYF. CDR3 bases: TGTGCCAGCAGCCAAGCGACAGGGGGAGGGACAGGGTTCGAGACCCAGTACTTC.